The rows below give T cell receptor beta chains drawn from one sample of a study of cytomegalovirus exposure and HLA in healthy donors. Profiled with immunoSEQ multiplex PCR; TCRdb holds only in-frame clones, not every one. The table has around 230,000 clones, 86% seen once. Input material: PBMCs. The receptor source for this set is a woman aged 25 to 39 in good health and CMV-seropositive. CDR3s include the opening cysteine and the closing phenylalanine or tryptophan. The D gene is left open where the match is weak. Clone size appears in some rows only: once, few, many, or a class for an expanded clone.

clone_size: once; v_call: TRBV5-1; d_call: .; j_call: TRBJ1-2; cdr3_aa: CATSSEGSAYGYTF; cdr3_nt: TGCGCCACTTCGTCTGAGGGCTCTGCCTATGGCTACACCTTC
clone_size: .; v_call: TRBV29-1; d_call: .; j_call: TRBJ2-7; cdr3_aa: CSVVSRSTYEQYF; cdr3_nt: TGCAGCGTAGTATCTAGGTCGACCTACGAGCAGTACTTC
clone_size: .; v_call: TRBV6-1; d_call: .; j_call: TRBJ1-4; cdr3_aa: CASWASVYEKLFF; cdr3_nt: TGTGCCAGTTGGGCTTCCGTATATGAAAAACTGTTTTTT
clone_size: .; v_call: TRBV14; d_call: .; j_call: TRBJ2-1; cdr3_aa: CASSQDVEIYEQFF; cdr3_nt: TGTGCCAGCAGCCAAGATGTGGAGATTTATGAGCAGTTCTTC
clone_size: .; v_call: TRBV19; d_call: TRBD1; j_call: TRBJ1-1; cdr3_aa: CASSILVSGGPTEAFF; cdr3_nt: TGTGCCAGTAGTATACTAGTATCAGGGGGTCCCACTGAAGCTTTCTTT
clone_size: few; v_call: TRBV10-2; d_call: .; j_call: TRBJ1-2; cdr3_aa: CASSEFIQGNYGYTF; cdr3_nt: TGCGCCAGCAGTGAGTTTATACAGGGAAACTATGGCTACACCTTC
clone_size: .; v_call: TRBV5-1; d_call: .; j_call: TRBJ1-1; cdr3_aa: CASSATGSETEAFF; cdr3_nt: TGCGCCAGCAGCGCCACAGGGAGCGAGACTGAAGCTTTCTTT
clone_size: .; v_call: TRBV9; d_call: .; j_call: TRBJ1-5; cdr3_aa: CASSEGVDQPQHF; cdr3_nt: TGTGCCAGCAGCGAAGGGGTGGATCAGCCCCAGCATTTT
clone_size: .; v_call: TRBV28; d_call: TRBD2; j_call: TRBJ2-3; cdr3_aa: CASSAIAGSSTDTQYF; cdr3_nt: TGTGCCAGCAGTGCCATAGCGGGCTCAAGCACAGATACGCAGTATTTT
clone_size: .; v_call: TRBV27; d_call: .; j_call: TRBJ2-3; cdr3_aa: CASSFSTGYGDTQYF; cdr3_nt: TGTGCCAGCAGTTTTTCGACGGGATACGGGGATACGCAGTATTTT
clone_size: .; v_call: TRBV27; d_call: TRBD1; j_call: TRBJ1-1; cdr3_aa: CASSKPGTENTEAFF; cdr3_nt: TGTGCCAGCAGTAAACCCGGGACAGAGAACACTGAAGCTTTCTTT
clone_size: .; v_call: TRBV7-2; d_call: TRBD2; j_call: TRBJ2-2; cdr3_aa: CASSLSGSYTGELFF; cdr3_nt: TGTGCCAGCAGCTTAAGCGGGAGCTACACCGGGGAGCTGTTTTTT
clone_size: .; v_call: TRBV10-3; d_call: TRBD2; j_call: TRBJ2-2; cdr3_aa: CAISGGLAGVEELFF; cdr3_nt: TGTGCCATCAGTGGGGGACTAGCGGGAGTTGAGGAGCTGTTTTTT
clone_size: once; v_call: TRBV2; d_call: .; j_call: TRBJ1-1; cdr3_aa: CASRVRTLNTEAFF; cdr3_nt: TGTGCCAGCAGGGTGCGGACACTCAACACTGAAGCTTTCTTT
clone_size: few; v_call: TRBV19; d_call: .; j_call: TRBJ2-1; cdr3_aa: CASSHRDVDEQFF; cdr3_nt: TGTGCCAGTAGTCACAGGGATGTCGATGAGCAGTTCTTC
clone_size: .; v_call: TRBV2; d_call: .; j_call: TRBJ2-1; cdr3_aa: CASSGGSYNEQFF; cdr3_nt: TGTGCCAGCAGTGGGGGCAGCTACAATGAGCAGTTCTTC
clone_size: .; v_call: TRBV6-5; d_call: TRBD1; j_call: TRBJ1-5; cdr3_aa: CASSYFRTGPKHF; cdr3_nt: TGTGCCAGCAGTTACTTCCGGACAGGGCCTAAGCATTTT
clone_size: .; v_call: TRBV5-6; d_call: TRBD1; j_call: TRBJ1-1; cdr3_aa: CASSSGTGGYAEAFF; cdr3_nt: TGTGCCAGCAGCTCCGGGACAGGGGGCTATGCTGAAGCTTTCTTT
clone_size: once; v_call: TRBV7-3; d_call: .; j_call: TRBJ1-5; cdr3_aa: CASSLISGGGGNNQPQHF; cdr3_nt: TGTGCCAGCAGCTTAATTTCCGGAGGCGGAGGAAACAATCAGCCCCAGCATTTT
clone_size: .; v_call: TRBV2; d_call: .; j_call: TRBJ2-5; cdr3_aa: CASHRQVFQETQYF; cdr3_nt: TGTGCCAGCCACCGACAGGTTTTTCAAGAGACCCAGTACTTC
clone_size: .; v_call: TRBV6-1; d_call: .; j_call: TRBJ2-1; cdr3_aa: CAVWAGPGSYNEQFF; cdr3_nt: TGTGCCGTCTGGGCGGGCCCTGGCTCCTACAATGAGCAGTTCTTC
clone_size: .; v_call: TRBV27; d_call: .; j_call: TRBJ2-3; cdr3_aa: CASSSPFIAPFTDTQYF; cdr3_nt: TGTGCCAGCAGTTCCCCCTTCATCGCGCCATTCACAGATACGCAGTATTTT
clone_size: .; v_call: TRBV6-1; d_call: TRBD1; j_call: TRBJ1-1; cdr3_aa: CASSERGRITEAFF; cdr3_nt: TGTGCCAGCAGTGAAAGGGGGCGCATCACTGAAGCTTTCTTT
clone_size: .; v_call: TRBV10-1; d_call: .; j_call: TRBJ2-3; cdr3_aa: CASADSMGDTQYF; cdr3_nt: TGCGCCAGCGCCGACTCAATGGGAGATACGCAGTATTTT
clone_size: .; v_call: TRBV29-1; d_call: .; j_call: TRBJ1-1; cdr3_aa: CSAATALNTEAFF; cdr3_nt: TGCAGCGCCGCGACAGCCCTGAACACTGAAGCTTTCTTT
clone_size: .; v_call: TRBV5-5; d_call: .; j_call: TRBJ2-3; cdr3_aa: CASSLESSWDTQYF; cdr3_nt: TGTGCCAGCAGCTTGGAGAGTAGTTGGGATACGCAGTATTTT
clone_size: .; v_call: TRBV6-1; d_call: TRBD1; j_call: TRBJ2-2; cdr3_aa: CASSGTGELGELFF; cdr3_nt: TGTGCCAGCAGTGGGACAGGGGAGTTAGGGGAGCTGTTTTTT
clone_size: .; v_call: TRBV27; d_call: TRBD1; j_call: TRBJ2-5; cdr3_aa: CASSSWGTGFRETQYF; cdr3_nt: TGTGCCAGCAGTTCTTGGGGGACAGGATTTAGAGAGACCCAGTACTTC
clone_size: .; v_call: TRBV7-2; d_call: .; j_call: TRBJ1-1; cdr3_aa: CASSFPLLTEAFF; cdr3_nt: TGTGCCAGCAGCTTCCCTTTGTTGACTGAAGCTTTCTTT
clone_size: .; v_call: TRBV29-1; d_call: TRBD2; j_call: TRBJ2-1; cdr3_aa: CSVEDTAGISYNEQFF; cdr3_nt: TGCAGCGTTGAAGATACAGCGGGAATCTCCTACAATGAGCAGTTCTTC
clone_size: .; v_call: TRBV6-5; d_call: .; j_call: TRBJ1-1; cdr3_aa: CASSYEGQTTEAFF; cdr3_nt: TGTGCCAGCAGTTACGAAGGACAGACCACTGAAGCTTTCTTT
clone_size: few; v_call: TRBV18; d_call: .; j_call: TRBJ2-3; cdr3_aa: CASSPNRESTDTQYF; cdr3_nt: TGTGCCAGCTCACCAAACAGGGAGAGCACAGATACGCAGTATTTT
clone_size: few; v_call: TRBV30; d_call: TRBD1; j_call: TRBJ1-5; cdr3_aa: CAWSLGQENQPQHF; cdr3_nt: TGTGCCTGGAGCTTGGGACAGGAGAATCAGCCCCAGCATTTT
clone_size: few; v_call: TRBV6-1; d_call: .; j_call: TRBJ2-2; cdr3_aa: CASAGGTPNTGELFF; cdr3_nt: TGTGCCAGTGCGGGCGGGACGCCTAACACCGGGGAGCTGTTTTTT
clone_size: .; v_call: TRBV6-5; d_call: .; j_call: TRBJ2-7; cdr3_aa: CASSYMSGSYEQYF; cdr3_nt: TGTGCCAGCAGTTACATGTCGGGCTCCTACGAGCAGTACTTC
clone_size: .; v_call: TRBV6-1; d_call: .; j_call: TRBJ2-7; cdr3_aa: CASSASGGYEQYF; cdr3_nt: TGTGCCAGCAGTGCGTCAGGAGGTTACGAGCAGTACTTC
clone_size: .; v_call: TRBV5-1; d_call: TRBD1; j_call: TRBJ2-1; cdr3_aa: CASSEGQGADEQFF; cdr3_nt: TGCGCCAGCAGCGAGGGACAGGGGGCTGATGAGCAGTTCTTC
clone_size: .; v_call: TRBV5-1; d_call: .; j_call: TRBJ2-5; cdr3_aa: CASSLETRSQETQYF; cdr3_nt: TGCGCCAGCAGCTTAGAAACCCGGTCTCAAGAGACCCAGTACTTC